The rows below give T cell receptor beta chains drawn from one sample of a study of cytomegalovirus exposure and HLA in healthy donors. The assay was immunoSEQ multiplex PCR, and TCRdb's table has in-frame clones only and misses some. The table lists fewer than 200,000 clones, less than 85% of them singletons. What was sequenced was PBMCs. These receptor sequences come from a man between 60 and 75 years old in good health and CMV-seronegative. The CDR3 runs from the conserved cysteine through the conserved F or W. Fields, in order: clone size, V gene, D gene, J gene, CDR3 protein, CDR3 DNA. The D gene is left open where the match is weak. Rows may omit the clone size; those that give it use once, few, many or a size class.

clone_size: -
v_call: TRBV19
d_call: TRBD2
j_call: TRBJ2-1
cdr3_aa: CASSNLAASYNEQFF
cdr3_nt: TGTGCCAGTAGTAACCTAGCGGCCTCCTACAATGAGCAGTTCTTC

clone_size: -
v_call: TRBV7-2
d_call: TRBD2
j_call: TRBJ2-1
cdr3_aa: CASSLAGGLYNEQFF
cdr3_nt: TGTGCCAGCAGCTTAGCGGGAGGGCTATACAATGAGCAGTTCTTC

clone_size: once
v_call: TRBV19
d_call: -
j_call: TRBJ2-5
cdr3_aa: CASSTHQTGGRETQYF
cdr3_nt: TGTGCCAGTAGTACCCACCAAACGGGGGGCCGAGAGACCCAGTACTTC

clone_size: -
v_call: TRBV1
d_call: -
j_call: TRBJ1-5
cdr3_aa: CTSRPVQRGILQPQHF
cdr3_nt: TGCACCAGCAGGCCAGTACAGCGGGGAATTCTTCAGCCCCAGCATTTT

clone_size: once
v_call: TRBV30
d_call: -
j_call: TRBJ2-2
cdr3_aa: CAWSVRSPGELFF
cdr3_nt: TGTGCCTGGAGTGTTAGGAGTCCCGGGGAGCTGTTTTTT

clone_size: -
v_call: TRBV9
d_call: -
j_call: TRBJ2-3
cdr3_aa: CASSIQPGGDTQYF
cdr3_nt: TGTGCCAGCAGCATCCAGCCCGGAGGAGATACGCAGTATTTT

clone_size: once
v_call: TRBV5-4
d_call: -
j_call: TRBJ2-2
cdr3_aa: CASRLGSNTGELFF
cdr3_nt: TGTGCCAGCAGACTCGGGTCGAACACCGGGGAGCTGTTTTTT

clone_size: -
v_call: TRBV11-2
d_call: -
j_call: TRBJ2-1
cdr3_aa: CASSLGLRGEQFF
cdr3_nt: TGTGCCAGCAGCCTGGGACTCCGAGGCGAGCAGTTCTTC

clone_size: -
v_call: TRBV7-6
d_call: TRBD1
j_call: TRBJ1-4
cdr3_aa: CASSRGQGGEKLFF
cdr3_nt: TGTGCCAGCAGCCGTGGACAGGGGGGGGAAAAACTGTTTTTT

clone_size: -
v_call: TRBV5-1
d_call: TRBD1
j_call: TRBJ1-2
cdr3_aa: CASSLGDRIYGYTF
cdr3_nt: TGCGCCAGCAGCTTGGGGGACAGGATCTATGGCTACACCTTC

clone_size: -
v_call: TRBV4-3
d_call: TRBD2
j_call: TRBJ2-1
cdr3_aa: CASSPTSGRANEQFF
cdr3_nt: TGCGCCAGCAGCCCCACTAGCGGGAGGGCTAATGAGCAGTTCTTC

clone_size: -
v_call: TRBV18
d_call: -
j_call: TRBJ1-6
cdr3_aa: CASSPSGARNSPLHF
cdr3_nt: TGTGCCAGCTCGCCCTCAGGGGCGCGGAATTCACCCCTCCACTTT

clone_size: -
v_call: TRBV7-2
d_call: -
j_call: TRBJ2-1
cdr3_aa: CASSLASAGIYNEQFF
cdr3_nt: TGTGCCAGCAGCTTAGCCTCGGCAGGGATATACAATGAGCAGTTCTTC

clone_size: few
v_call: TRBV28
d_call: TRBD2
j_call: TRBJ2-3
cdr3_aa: CASSRLAGVTGTDTQYF
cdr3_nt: TGTGCCAGCAGTCGACTAGCGGGAGTTACCGGCACAGATACGCAGTATTTT

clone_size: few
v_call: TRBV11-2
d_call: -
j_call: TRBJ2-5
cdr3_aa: CASSPNQETQYF
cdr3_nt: TGTGCCAGCAGCCCCAACCAAGAGACCCAGTACTTC

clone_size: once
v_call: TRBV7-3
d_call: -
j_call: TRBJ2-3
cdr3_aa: CASSLGAGRSDTQYF
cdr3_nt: TGTGCCAGCAGTTTAGGGGCGGGGAGAAGCGATACGCAGTATTTT

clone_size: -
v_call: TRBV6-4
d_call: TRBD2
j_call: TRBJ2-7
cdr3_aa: CASSGSGMKYEQYF
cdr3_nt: TGTGCCAGCAGCGGTAGCGGGATGAAGTACGAGCAGTACTTC

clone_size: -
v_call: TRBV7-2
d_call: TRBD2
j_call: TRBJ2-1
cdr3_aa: CASSLTGTNYNEQFF
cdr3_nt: TGTGCCAGCAGCCTTACCGGGACTAACTACAATGAGCAGTTCTTC

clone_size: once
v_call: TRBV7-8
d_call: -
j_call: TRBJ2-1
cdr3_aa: CASSVRHSSYNEQFF
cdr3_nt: TGTGCCAGCAGCGTCAGGCATAGCTCCTACAATGAGCAGTTCTTC

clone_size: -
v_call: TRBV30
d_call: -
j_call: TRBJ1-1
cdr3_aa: CARYRVDTEAFF
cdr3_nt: TGTGCCCGTTACAGGGTAGACACTGAAGCTTTCTTT

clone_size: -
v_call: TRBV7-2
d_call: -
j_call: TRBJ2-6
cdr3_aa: CASSQGGGYRAGANVLTF
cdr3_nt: TGTGCCAGCAGCCAAGGGGGGGGATATAGGGCTGGGGCCAACGTCCTGACTTTC

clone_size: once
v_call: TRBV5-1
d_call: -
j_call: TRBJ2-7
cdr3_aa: CASSQIELGGTCRQYF
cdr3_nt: TGCGCCAGCAGCCAGATAGAGTTGGGGGGAACCTGTAGGCAGTACTTC

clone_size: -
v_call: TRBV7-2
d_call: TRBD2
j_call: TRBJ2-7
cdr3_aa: CASSLGGSMDEQYF
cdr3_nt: TGTGCCAGCAGCTTAGGCGGGAGTATGGACGAGCAGTACTTC

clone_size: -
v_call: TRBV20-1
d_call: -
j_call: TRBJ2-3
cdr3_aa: CSAPDTQYF
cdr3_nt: TGCAGTGCCCCGGATACGCAGTATTTT

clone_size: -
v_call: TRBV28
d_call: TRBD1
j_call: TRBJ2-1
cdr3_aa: CASSLSQGAFNEQFF
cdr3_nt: TGTGCCAGCAGTTTATCGCAGGGGGCGTTCAATGAGCAGTTCTTC

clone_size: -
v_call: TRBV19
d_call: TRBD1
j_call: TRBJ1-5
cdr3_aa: CASRLTGDYQPQHF
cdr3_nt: TGTGCCAGTAGATTAACAGGGGACTATCAGCCCCAGCATTTT

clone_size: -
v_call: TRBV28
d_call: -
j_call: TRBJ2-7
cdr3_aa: CASSLSFGEQYF
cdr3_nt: TGTGCCAGCAGCCTATCGTTCGGCGAGCAGTACTTC

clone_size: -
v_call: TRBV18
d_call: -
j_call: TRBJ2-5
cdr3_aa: CASSPITLGHQETQYF
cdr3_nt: TGTGCCAGCTCACCTATCACTCTGGGGCACCAAGAGACCCAGTACTTC

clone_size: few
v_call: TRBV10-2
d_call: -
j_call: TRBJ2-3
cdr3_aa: CASIQTDRGIAGAVTDTQYF
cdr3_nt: TGCGCCAGCATTCAGACGGACAGGGGGATAGCGGGGGCTGTCACAGATACGCAGTATTTT

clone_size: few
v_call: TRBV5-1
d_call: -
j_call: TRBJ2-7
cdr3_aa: CASSSSRGTYEQYF
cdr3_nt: TGCGCCAGCAGCTCGTCCAGGGGTACTTACGAGCAGTACTTC

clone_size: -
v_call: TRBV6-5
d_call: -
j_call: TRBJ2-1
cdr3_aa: CASKPSSRVGEQFF
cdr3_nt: TGTGCCAGCAAGCCCAGTAGCAGGGTAGGCGAGCAGTTCTTC

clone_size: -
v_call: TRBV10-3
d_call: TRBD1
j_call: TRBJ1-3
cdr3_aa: CAISDTGGSGNTIYF
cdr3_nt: TGTGCCATCAGTGATACAGGGGGGTCTGGAAACACCATATATTTT

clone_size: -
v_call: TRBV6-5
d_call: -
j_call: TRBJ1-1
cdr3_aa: CASSYMGGGNTEAFF
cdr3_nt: TGTGCCAGCAGTTACATGGGAGGGGGAAACACTGAAGCTTTCTTT

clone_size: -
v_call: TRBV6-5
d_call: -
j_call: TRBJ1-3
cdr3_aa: CASSYARDGNTIYF
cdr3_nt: TGTGCCAGCAGTTATGCGCGGGATGGAAACACCATATATTTT

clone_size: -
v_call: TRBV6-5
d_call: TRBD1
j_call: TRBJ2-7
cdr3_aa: CASSSQGVSSYEQYF
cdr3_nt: TGTGCCAGCAGTTCACAGGGGGTGAGCTCCTACGAGCAGTACTTC

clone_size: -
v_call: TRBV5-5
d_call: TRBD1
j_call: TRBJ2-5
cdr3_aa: CASSGGDRRLGETQYF
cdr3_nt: TGTGCCAGCAGCGGTGGGGACAGGCGTCTAGGGGAGACCCAGTACTTC

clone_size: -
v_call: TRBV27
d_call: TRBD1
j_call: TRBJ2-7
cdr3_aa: CASTLAGTASYEQYF
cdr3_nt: TGTGCCAGCACTCTCGCCGGGACAGCCTCCTACGAGCAGTACTTC

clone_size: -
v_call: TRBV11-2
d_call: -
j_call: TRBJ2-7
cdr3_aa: CASSLDRGRAYEQYF
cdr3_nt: TGTGCCAGCAGCTTAGACAGGGGACGAGCGTACGAGCAGTACTTC

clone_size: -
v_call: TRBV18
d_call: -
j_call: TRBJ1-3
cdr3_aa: CASSTFDRFSGNTIYF
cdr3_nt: TGTGCCAGCTCAACATTCGACAGGTTCTCTGGAAACACCATATATTTT

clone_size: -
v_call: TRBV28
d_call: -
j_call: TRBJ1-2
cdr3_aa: CASSPPGVVDGYTF
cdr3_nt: TGTGCCAGCAGTCCCCCAGGGGTTGTCGATGGCTACACCTTC

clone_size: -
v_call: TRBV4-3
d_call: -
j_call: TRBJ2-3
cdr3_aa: CASSLGRDTDTQYF
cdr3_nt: TGCGCCAGCAGCCTTGGCCGTGACACAGATACGCAGTATTTT

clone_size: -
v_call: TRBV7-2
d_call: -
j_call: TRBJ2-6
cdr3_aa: CASSRRTFGSGANVLTF
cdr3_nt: TGTGCCAGCAGCCGGAGGACTTTTGGCTCTGGGGCCAACGTCCTGACTTTC

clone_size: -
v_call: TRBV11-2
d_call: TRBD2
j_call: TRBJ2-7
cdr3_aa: CASSWGGRAYEQYF
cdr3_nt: TGTGCCAGCAGCTGGGGCGGGAGGGCTTACGAGCAGTACTTC

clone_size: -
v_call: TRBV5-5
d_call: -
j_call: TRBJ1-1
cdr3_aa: CASSPYEGDQPEAFF
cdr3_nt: TGTGCCAGCAGCCCGTATGAGGGAGATCAGCCTGAAGCTTTCTTT

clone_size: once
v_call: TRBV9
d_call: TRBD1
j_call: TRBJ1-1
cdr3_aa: CASSDGPPTGRTEAFF
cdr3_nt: TGTGCCAGCAGCGACGGCCCCCCGACAGGGAGAACTGAAGCTTTCTTT

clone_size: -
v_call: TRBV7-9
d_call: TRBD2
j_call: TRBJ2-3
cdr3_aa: CASRPKAGGGTDTQYF
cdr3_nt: TGTGCCAGCAGACCTAAAGCGGGGGGGGGCACAGATACGCAGTATTTT

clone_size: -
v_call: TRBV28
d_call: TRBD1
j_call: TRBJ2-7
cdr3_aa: CASIAQGAISYEQYF
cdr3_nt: TGTGCCAGCATCGCACAGGGGGCCATCTCCTACGAGCAGTACTTC

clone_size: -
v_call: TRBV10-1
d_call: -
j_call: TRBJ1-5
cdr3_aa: CASSTGRNQPQHF
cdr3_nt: TGCGCCAGCAGCACAGGGCGCAATCAGCCCCAGCATTTT

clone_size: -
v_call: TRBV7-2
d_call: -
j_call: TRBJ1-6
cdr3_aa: CASSSLAPTGLNSPLHF
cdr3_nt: TGTGCCAGCAGCTCTTTAGCCCCGACAGGCTTAAATTCACCCCTCCACTTT

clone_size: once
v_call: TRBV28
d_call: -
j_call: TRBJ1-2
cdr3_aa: CASSPAREGGYGYTF
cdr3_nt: TGTGCCAGCAGTCCGGCGCGGGAGGGGGGCTATGGCTACACCTTC

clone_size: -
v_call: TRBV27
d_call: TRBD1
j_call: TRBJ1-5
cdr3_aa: CASSLSRTGLGQPQHF
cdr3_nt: TGTGCCAGCAGTTTATCGCGGACAGGGCTCGGTCAGCCCCAGCATTTT

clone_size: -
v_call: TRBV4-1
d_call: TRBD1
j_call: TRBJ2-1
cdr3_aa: CASSQPGQGEYNEQFF
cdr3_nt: TGCGCCAGCAGCCAACCAGGACAGGGGGAGTACAATGAGCAGTTCTTC

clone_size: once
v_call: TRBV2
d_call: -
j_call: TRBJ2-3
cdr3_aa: CASSDGAVYSTDTQYF
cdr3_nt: TGTGCCAGCAGTGACGGTGCGGTCTACAGCACAGATACGCAGTATTTT

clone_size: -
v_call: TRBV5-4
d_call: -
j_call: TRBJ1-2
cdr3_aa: CASSLGGPSIYGYTF
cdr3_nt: TGTGCCAGCAGCTTGGGGGGGCCTTCAATCTATGGCTACACCTTC

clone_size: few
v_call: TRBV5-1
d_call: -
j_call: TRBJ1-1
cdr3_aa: CASSLVGQLNTEAFF
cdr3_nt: TGCGCCAGCAGCTTGGTTGGGCAGTTGAACACTGAAGCTTTCTTT

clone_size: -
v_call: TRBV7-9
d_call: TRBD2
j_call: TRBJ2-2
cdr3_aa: CSSNPLAGYWGELFF
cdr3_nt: TGTTCCAGCAACCCACTAGCGGGGTACTGGGGGGAGCTGTTTTTT

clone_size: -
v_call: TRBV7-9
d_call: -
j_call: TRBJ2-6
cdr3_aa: CASSLYSGANVLTF
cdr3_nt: TGTGCCAGCAGCTTGTACTCTGGGGCCAACGTCCTGACTTTC

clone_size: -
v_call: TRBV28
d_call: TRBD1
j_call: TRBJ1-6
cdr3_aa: CASSPTNYRTGGAKNSPLHF
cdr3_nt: TGTGCCAGCAGTCCAACCAACTACAGAACAGGGGGCGCGAAGAATTCACCCCTCCACTTT